This T cell receptor (beta chain) was recorded in a study of blood T cell repertoires in COVID-19. The germline gives CDR1 KGHSH, CDR2 LQKENI. This CDR3 comprises 12 residues. The V end lost 4 bases, the J end lost 5 bases, and 5 bases lay between the germline ends. Data came from immunoSEQ multiplex PCR; TCRdb stores just in-frame clones and leaves some out. The table lists approximately 210,000 clones, around four fifths of them singletons, with 15% to 20% in the top ten. The sequencing sample was made of peripheral blood. The rearrangement links TRBV18 to TRBJ2-2; D perhaps matches TRBD2 (5 bases). The TCR was taken from a man aged 25 to 40 with active or convalescent COVID-19. In DNA form, the CDR3 reads TGTGCCAGCTCACGGGAGACCGGGGAGCTGTTTTTT. Translated, it gives CASSRETGELFF.